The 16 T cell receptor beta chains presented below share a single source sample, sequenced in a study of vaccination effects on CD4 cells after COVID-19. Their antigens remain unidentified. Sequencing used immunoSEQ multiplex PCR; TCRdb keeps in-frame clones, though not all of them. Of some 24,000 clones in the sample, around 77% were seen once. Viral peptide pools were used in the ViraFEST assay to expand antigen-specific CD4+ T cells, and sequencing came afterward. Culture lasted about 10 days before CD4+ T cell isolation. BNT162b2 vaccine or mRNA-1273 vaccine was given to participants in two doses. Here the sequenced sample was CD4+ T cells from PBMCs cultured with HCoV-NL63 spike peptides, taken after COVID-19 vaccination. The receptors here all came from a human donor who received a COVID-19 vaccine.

The CDR3: CASSLDSSYNSPLHF. DNA of the CDR3: TGTGCCAGCAGCTTAGACAGCTCCTATAATTCACCCCTCCACTTT. The chain carries TRBV5-5 and TRBJ1-6; D possibly corresponds to TRBD1 (5 bases). The CDR3 covers 15 residues. Trimming removed 2 bases from V and 0 bases from J, with 6 bases in between. From germline, CDR1 is SGHKS and CDR2 YYEKEE (reference sequence).

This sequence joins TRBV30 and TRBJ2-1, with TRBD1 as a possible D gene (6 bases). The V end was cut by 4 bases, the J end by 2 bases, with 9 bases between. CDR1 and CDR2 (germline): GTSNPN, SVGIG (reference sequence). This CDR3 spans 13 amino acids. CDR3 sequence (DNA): TGTGCCTGGAACAGGGCGACCTACAATGAGCAGTTCTTC. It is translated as CAWNRATYNEQFF. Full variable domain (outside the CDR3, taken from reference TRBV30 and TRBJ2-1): SQTIHQWPATLVQPVGSPLSLECTVEGTSNPNLYWYRQAAGRGLQLLFYSVGIGQISSEVPQNLSASRPQDRQFILSSKKLLLSDSGFYLCAWNRATYNEQFFGPGTRLTVL.

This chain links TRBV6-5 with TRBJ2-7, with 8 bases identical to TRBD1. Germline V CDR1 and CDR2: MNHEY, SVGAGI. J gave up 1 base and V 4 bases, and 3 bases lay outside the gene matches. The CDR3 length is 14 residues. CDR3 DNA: TGTGCCAGCAGTTCCGGACAGGGTTCCTACGAGCAGTACTTC. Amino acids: CASSSGQGSYEQYF.

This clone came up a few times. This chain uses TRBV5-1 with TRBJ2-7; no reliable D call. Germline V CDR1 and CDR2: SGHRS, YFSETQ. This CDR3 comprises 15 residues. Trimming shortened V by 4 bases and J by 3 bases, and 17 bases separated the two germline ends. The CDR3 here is CASSAISSAIYEQYF. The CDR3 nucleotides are TGCGCCAGCAGCGCCATTTCGTCTGCTATCTACGAGCAGTACTTC.

The DNA for the CDR3 is TGTGCCAGCAGCCTCGGGACAGGACTCATTTATGGCTACACCTTC. It encodes CASSLGTGLIYGYTF. V is TRBV5-4 and J is TRBJ1-2, with 8 nucleotides matching TRBD1. V shed 4 bases, J shed 5 bases, and the junction held 10 bases outside the gene matches. This CDR3 is 15 amino acids long. The germline CDR1 and CDR2 sequences are SGHNT and YYREEE (reference sequence). Full variable domain (outside the CDR3, taken from reference TRBV5-4 and TRBJ1-2): ETGVTQSPTHLIKTRGQQVTLRCSSQSGHNTVSWYQQALGQGPQFIFQYYREEENGRGNFPPRFSGLQFPNYSSELNVNALELDDSALYLCASSLGTGLIYGYTFGSGTRLTVV.

The CDR3 spells CASSLGGTADTGELFF. CDR3 nucleotide sequence: TGTGCCAGCAGCTTGGGGGGGACAGCCGACACCGGGGAGCTGTTTTTT. This sequence joins TRBV5-4 and TRBJ2-2; TRBD1 aligns across 7 bases. CDR3 length equals 16 residues. V dropped 0 bases and J dropped 3; count of bases not matched to a gene: 5. The V gene's germline CDR1 is SGHNT and CDR2 YYREEE (reference sequence). The full variable domain, in which reference TRBV5-4 and TRBJ2-2 provide the parts outside the CDR3, is ETGVTQSPTHLIKTRGQQVTLRCSSQSGHNTVSWYQQALGQGPQFIFQYYREEENGRGNFPPRFSGLQFPNYSSELNVNALELDDSALYLCASSLGGTADTGELFFGEGSRLTVL.

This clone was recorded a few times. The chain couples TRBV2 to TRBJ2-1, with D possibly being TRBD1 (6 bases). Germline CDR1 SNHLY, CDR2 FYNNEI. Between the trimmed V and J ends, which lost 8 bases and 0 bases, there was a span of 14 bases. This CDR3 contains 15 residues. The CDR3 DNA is TGTGCCAGCCGGAACAGGGTAAGCTCCTACAATGAGCAGTTCTTC. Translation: CASRNRVSSYNEQFF.

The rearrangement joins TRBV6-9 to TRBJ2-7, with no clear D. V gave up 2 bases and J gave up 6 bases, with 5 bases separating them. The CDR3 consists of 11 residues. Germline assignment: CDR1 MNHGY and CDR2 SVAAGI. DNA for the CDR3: TGTGCCAGCAGTTATGGTCCCGAGCAGTACTTC. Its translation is CASSYGPEQYF.

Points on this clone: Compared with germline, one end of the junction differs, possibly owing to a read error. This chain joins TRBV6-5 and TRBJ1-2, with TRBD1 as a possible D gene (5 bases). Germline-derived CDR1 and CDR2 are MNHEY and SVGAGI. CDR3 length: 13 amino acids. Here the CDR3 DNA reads TGTGCCACCAGTAGCGACAGTAACTATGGCTACACCTTC. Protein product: CATSSDSNYGYTF.

The CDR3 bases are TGTGCCAGCAGCCAAGGCGGACAGGGGGCCCCTAGCACAGATACGCAGTATTTT. It is translated as CASSQGGQGAPSTDTQYF. V gene TRBV13 combines with J gene TRBJ2-3; the match to TRBD1 covers 11 bases. CDR1 PRHDT and CDR2 FYEKMQ come from the germline V gene (reference sequence). The length of the CDR3 is 18 residues. V lost 5 bases to trimming and J lost 0 bases; unmatched junction nucleotides: 10.

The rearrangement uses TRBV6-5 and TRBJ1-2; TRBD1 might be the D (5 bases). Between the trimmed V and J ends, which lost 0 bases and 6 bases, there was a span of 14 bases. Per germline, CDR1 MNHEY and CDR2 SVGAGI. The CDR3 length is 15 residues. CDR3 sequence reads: CASSYSSGRVNGYTF. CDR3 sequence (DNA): TGTGCCAGCAGTTACTCGAGTGGCAGGGTTAATGGCTACACCTTC.

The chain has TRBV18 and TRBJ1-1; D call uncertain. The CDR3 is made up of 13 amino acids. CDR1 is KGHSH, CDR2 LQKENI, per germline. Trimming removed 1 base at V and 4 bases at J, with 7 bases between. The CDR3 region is CASSPLRGTEAFF. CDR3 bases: TGTGCCAGCTCACCACTCCGGGGCACTGAAGCTTTCTTT.

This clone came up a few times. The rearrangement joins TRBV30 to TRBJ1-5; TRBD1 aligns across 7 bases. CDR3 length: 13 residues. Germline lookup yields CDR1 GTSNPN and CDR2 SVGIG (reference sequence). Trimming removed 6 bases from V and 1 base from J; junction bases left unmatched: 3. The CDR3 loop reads CACQGESNQPQHF. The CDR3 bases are TGTGCCTGTCAGGGGGAGAGCAATCAGCCCCAGCATTTT.

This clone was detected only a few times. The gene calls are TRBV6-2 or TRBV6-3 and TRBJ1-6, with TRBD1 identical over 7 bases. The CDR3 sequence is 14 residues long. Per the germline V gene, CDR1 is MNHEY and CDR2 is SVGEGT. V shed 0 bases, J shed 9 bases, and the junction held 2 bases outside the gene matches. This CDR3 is CASSYSTGRSPLHF. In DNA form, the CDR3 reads TGTGCCAGCAGTTACTCGACAGGGCGTTCACCCCTCCACTTT.

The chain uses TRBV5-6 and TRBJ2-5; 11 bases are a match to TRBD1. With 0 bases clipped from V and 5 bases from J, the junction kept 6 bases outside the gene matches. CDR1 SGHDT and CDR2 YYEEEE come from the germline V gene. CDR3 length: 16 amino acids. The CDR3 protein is CASSLVGTGGTETQYF. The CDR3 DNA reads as TGTGCCAGCAGCTTGGTAGGGACAGGGGGTACCGAGACCCAGTACTTC.

The CDR3 sequence is CASSSTGYMNTEAFF. Here the CDR3 DNA reads TGTGCCAGCAGCTCAACAGGGTACATGAACACTGAAGCTTTCTTT. The chain links TRBV5-6 to TRBJ1-1; maybe TRBD1 (6 bases). CDR1 SGHDT and CDR2 YYEEEE come from the germline V gene. The germline V and J ends were trimmed by 3 bases and 0 bases, with 12 bases remaining between them. This CDR3 spans 15 amino acids.